This is a list of T cell receptor beta chains from one sample in a study of T cell responses to AZD1222 COVID-19 vaccine. Using immunoSEQ multiplex PCR, the repertoire was profiled, and TCRdb retains in-frame clones only, with some absent. The table records some 150,000 clones, approximately 95% of them present only once. This sample comprised peripheral blood, obtained on day 0 of AZD1222 vaccination. The receptors stem from an adult in good health. Each CDR3 is given with its conserved first and last residue. D genes are given only for firm matches. Only part of the rows carry a size: once, few, many, or a class if the clone is expanded.

j_call: TRBJ1-1; clone_size: NA; d_call: NA; v_call: TRBV7-8; cdr3_nt: TGTGCCAGCAGCGCGAAGACCCCCATGAACACTGAAGCTTTCTTT; cdr3_aa: CASSAKTPMNTEAFF
j_call: TRBJ1-3; clone_size: NA; d_call: NA; v_call: TRBV3-1/TRBV3-2; cdr3_nt: TGTGCCAGCAGCCCCGGTGACGGAAACACCATATATTTT; cdr3_aa: CASSPGDGNTIYF
j_call: TRBJ1-1; clone_size: NA; d_call: NA; v_call: TRBV5-4; cdr3_nt: TGTGCCAGCAGCTCCCGGGAATCAGGGAACACTGAAGCTTTCTTT; cdr3_aa: CASSSRESGNTEAFF
j_call: TRBJ2-3; clone_size: NA; d_call: TRBD1; v_call: TRBV6-6; cdr3_nt: TGTGCCAGCAGTTACACGGGACAGCGCACAGATACGCAGTATTTT; cdr3_aa: CASSYTGQRTDTQYF
j_call: TRBJ1-2; clone_size: NA; d_call: TRBD1; v_call: TRBV19; cdr3_nt: TGTGCCAGTAGTATAGATCGCGGGACAGCTTATGGCTACACCTTC; cdr3_aa: CASSIDRGTAYGYTF
j_call: TRBJ1-5; clone_size: NA; d_call: NA; v_call: TRBV19; cdr3_nt: TGTGCCAGTAGTTGGGGGGGAACGCAGCCCCAGCATTTT; cdr3_aa: CASSWGGTQPQHF
j_call: TRBJ1-1; clone_size: NA; d_call: TRBD1; v_call: TRBV20-1; cdr3_nt: TGCAGTGCTAGTCTTGGACAGGGGGCGACTGAAGCTTTCTTT; cdr3_aa: CSASLGQGATEAFF
j_call: TRBJ1-5; clone_size: once; d_call: NA; v_call: TRBV3-1/TRBV3-2; cdr3_nt: TGTGCCAGCAGCCAAGAATGGAAAGATCAGCCCCAGCATTTT; cdr3_aa: CASSQEWKDQPQHF
j_call: TRBJ2-7; clone_size: NA; d_call: NA; v_call: TRBV12-3/TRBV12-4; cdr3_nt: TGTGCCAGCAGCTCTTTACAGGGTTACGAGCAGTACTTC; cdr3_aa: CASSSLQGYEQYF
j_call: TRBJ1-2; clone_size: NA; d_call: NA; v_call: TRBV11-2; cdr3_nt: TGTGCCAGCAGCTGGGACCGGCCTGTTGGGTATGGCTACACCTTC; cdr3_aa: CASSWDRPVGYGYTF
j_call: TRBJ2-3; clone_size: once; d_call: TRBD1; v_call: TRBV5-1; cdr3_nt: TGCGCCAGCAGCCCGGGACAGGAAACTAGCACAGATACGCAGTATTTT; cdr3_aa: CASSPGQETSTDTQYF
j_call: TRBJ2-6; clone_size: NA; d_call: NA; v_call: TRBV27; cdr3_nt: TGTGCCAGCGGAAACAGGGCTATCGTGTCTGGGGCCAACGTCCTGACTTTC; cdr3_aa: CASGNRAIVSGANVLTF
j_call: TRBJ2-2; clone_size: NA; d_call: TRBD2; v_call: TRBV11-2; cdr3_nt: TGTGCCAGCAACCTAGCGGGATACTACGGGGAGCTGTTTTTT; cdr3_aa: CASNLAGYYGELFF
j_call: TRBJ1-1; clone_size: NA; d_call: NA; v_call: TRBV7-2; cdr3_nt: TGTGCCAGCAGCTTACAGGGCTCGCTTGTGAACACTGAAGCTTTCTTT; cdr3_aa: CASSLQGSLVNTEAFF
j_call: TRBJ2-7; clone_size: NA; d_call: NA; v_call: TRBV6-1; cdr3_nt: TGTGCCAGCAGTGATGCAACCTACGAGCAGTACTTC; cdr3_aa: CASSDATYEQYF
j_call: TRBJ1-6; clone_size: NA; d_call: NA; v_call: TRBV3-1/TRBV3-2; cdr3_nt: TGTGCCAGCAGCCAAGTCGCCAGCTCAAATTCACCCCTCCACTTT; cdr3_aa: CASSQVASSNSPLHF
j_call: TRBJ1-1; clone_size: NA; d_call: NA; v_call: TRBV10-3; cdr3_nt: TGTGCCATCAGCCCCACAGGTACGAACACTGAAGCTTTCTTT; cdr3_aa: CAISPTGTNTEAFF
j_call: TRBJ1-1; clone_size: few; d_call: NA; v_call: TRBV5-1; cdr3_nt: TGCGCCAGCAGCCCGGACGTTAACACTGAAGCTTTCTTT; cdr3_aa: CASSPDVNTEAFF
j_call: TRBJ1-1; clone_size: once; d_call: NA; v_call: TRBV3-1/TRBV3-2; cdr3_nt: TGTGCCAGCAGCCGGGGGGGCACTGAAGCTTTCTTT; cdr3_aa: CASSRGGTEAFF
j_call: TRBJ2-3; clone_size: NA; d_call: NA; v_call: TRBV6-6; cdr3_nt: TGTGCCAGCAGGTCAGGGCGAGGCTCAGATACGCAGTATTTT; cdr3_aa: CASRSGRGSDTQYF
j_call: TRBJ1-5; clone_size: few; d_call: NA; v_call: TRBV12-3/TRBV12-4; cdr3_nt: TGTGCCAGCAGTACGTATTTGAATCAGCCCCAGCATTTT; cdr3_aa: CASSTYLNQPQHF
j_call: TRBJ2-7; clone_size: NA; d_call: TRBD2; v_call: TRBV19; cdr3_nt: TGTGCCAGTAGTCCCCTGGGCGCGGGAGGGCCGATGGGCGAGCAGTACTTC; cdr3_aa: CASSPLGAGGPMGEQYF
j_call: TRBJ1-5; clone_size: NA; d_call: TRBD1; v_call: TRBV19; cdr3_nt: TGTGCCAGTAGTATGTTAGGGGGCCTCAGCAATCAGCCCCAGCATTTT; cdr3_aa: CASSMLGGLSNQPQHF
j_call: TRBJ1-4; clone_size: NA; d_call: TRBD1; v_call: TRBV5-8; cdr3_nt: TGTGCCAGCAGCCTGGGGACAGGGCGTCGGAGTGAAAAACTGTTTTTT; cdr3_aa: CASSLGTGRRSEKLFF
j_call: TRBJ2-1; clone_size: NA; d_call: NA; v_call: TRBV6-5; cdr3_nt: TGTGCCAGCAGTACATCAGGGTTTGGCAATGAGCAGTTCTTC; cdr3_aa: CASSTSGFGNEQFF
j_call: TRBJ1-2; clone_size: NA; d_call: NA; v_call: TRBV23-1; cdr3_nt: TGCGCCAGCAGTCAGCCGGGACATCACTATGGCTACACCTTC; cdr3_aa: CASSQPGHHYGYTF
j_call: TRBJ2-1; clone_size: NA; d_call: NA; v_call: TRBV5-1; cdr3_nt: TGCGCCAGCAGCTTGGCCCCCACAGGGTGGGGGGGGAATGAGCAGTTCTTC; cdr3_aa: CASSLAPTGWGGNEQFF
j_call: TRBJ1-3; clone_size: NA; d_call: NA; v_call: TRBV7-9; cdr3_nt: TGTGCCAGCAGCCCGCGACAGTCCTCTGGAAACACCATATATTTT; cdr3_aa: CASSPRQSSGNTIYF
j_call: TRBJ1-1; clone_size: NA; d_call: NA; v_call: TRBV30; cdr3_nt: TGTGCCTGGAGTTCCCAGGGGCACACTGAAGCTTTCTTT; cdr3_aa: CAWSSQGHTEAFF
j_call: TRBJ1-5; clone_size: NA; d_call: NA; v_call: TRBV5-5; cdr3_nt: TGTGCCAGCAGCCCAAACACTGGGGGCGGTCAGCCCCAGCATTTT; cdr3_aa: CASSPNTGGGQPQHF
j_call: TRBJ2-7; clone_size: NA; d_call: NA; v_call: TRBV6-5; cdr3_nt: TGTGCCAGCAGCCCCACAGGAGTTAGATTCTACGAGCAGTACTTC; cdr3_aa: CASSPTGVRFYEQYF
j_call: TRBJ1-4; clone_size: once; d_call: NA; v_call: TRBV2; cdr3_nt: TGTGCCAGCAGTGAAGTACCAACTAATGAAAAACTGTTTTTT; cdr3_aa: CASSEVPTNEKLFF
j_call: TRBJ2-5; clone_size: NA; d_call: TRBD2; v_call: TRBV6-1; cdr3_nt: TGTGCCAGCAGTGCCCCGGGAGTAGCGGGGGGACAAGAGACCCAGTACTTC; cdr3_aa: CASSAPGVAGGQETQYF